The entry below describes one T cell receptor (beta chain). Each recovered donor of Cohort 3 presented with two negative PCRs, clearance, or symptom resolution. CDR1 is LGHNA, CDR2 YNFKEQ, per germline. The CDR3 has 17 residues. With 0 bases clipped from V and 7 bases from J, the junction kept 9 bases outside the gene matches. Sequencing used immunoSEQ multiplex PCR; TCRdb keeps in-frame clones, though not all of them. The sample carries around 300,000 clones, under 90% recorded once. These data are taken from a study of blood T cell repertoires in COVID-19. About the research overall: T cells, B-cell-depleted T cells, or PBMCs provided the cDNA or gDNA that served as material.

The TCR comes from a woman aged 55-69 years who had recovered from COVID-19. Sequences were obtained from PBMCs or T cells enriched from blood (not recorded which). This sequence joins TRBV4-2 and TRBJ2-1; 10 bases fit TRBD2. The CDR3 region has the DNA TGTGCCAGCAGCCAAGATCAGGAGCGGGGGGGCTTGAATGAGCAGTTCTTC. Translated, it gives CASSQDQERGGLNEQFF.